The clone carrying this T cell receptor beta chain was observed many times. Its specificity is unknown. This sample was taken from a study of CD8 T cells in ankylosing spondylitis. Notes on the study in general: Some motif variants had been reported before (in reactive arthritis synovial fluid and blood). Blood of patients with ankylosing spondylitis appeared to be characterized by a TCR beta motif of several highly homologous variants.

Quantitative 5'-RACE was performed with molecular barcodes, and it yielded the TCR beta libraries. TCRdb passed the 5' RACE reads through MiXCR, listing each CDR3 protein once. The repertoire holds some 130,000 distinct CDR3 sequences, approximately 13% seen once, with 2.5% to 3% in the top ten. The sample consisted of blood, either unsorted or a sorted T cell fraction (not recorded which). The TCR comes from a female donor with ankylosing spondylitis or in good health (not recorded which).

The CDR3 sequence: CASSLAGYQPQHF. CDR3 in DNA: TGTGCCAGCAGCTTGGCTGGGTATCAGCCCCAGCATTTT. J is TRBJ1-5 and V is TRBV5-5; D uncertain. The germline V and J ends were trimmed by 0 bases and 5 bases, with 6 bases remaining between them. Germline CDR1 and CDR2: SGHKS and YYEKEE (reference sequence). The length of the CDR3 is 13 residues.